This T cell receptor (beta chain) was sequenced during a study of blood T cell repertoires in COVID-19. About the study: The United States, Italy and Spain supplied acute and convalescent COVID-19 samples. PBMCs, B-cell-depleted T cells, or T cells provided the cDNA or gDNA that made up the material.

Original processing methods: How many nucleated cells were present was estimated from reference gene primer amplification. Method: immunoSEQ multiplex PCR; TCRdb's copy keeps in-frame clones and lacks some. From that table come the V and J calls and clone size; the DNA was used to work out D and trimming. The sample lists roughly 120,000 clones, less than 85% occurring once. The V end was cut by 3 bases, the J end by 0 bases, with 20 bases between. The CDR3 has 18 residues. Germline CDR1 SGHTA, CDR2 FQGNSA. The chain couples TRBV7-2 to TRBJ1-2; D may be TRBD1 (6 bases). The clonotype was recovered from a man aged 25-45 years with acute or convalescent COVID-19. Sequenced: peripheral blood. The CDR3 DNA follows: TGTGCCAGCAGCTTGCACGGGGGGGGGCGCAGCCCTAACTATGGCTACACCTTC. Translated, it gives CASSLHGGGRSPNYGYTF.